The T cell receptor (beta chain) described here comes from a study of vaccination effects on CD4 cells after COVID-19. Study-wide points: Common cold coronavirus cross-reactivity was shown by only 1 of 255 vaccine-induced clones in healthy vaccinees. Substantial clonal contraction characterized both infection- and vaccine-induced clones late after vaccination.

On roughly day 9 of culture, CD4+ T cells were separated out. Vaccinees lacked prior SARS-CoV-2 infection and tested negative for nucleocapsid antibodies. Note on this clone: Its antigen is undetermined.

This CDR3 has 13 amino acids. V lost 0 bases, J lost 2 bases, and 5 bases lay in between. Germline CDR1 is GTSNPN and CDR2 is SVGIG (reference sequence). The protocol was immunoSEQ multiplex PCR, while the TCRdb copy is restricted to in-frame clones and leaves out a portion. The sample shows roughly 40,000 clones, 55% to 80% of them seen only once. V is TRBV30 and J is TRBJ1-5; D is possibly TRBD1 (5 bases). This sequence was found in a human donor who received a COVID-19 vaccine. The sequencing here drew on CD4+ T cells from PBMCs cultured without peptide, taken before COVID-19 vaccination. The CDR3 DNA reads TGTGCCTGGAGTGTCAGGGGCAATCAGCCCCAGCATTTT. It specifies CAWSVRGNQPQHF.